Presented here are 18 T cell receptor beta chains from one specimen sequenced in a study of shared clonotypes between healthy human individuals. Assay: immunoSEQ multiplex PCR; the TCRdb copy retains only in-frame clones and omits some. Of 2.3 million or so clones in the sample, more than 85% were seen once. The specimen was naive CD4+ T cells from PBMCs. Indicated subset: CD45RA+ positively selected. The receptors originated from a man between 18 and 35 years old in good health. Some clones in this sample may be carry-over from other donors' samples.

This clone was seen only a few times. The V call is TRBV5-4, the J call TRBJ2-2, with D possibly being TRBD2 (5 bases). CDR3 length: 13 amino acids. The germline CDR1 and CDR2 sequences are SGHNT and YYREEE (reference sequence). The V end lost 7 bases, the J end lost 3 bases, and 10 bases lay between the germline ends. The CDR3 DNA reads as TGTGCCAGCGGGAAAGCGGACACCGGGGAGCTGTTTTTT. This translates into CASGKADTGELFF.

The rearrangement joins TRBV28 to TRBJ1-2; D call uncertain. The CDR3 length is 11 residues. The V and J ends lost 6 bases and 8 bases respectively, with 10 bases between them. CDR1 and CDR2 from the germline V gene are MDHEN and SYDVKM. The CDR3 DNA is TGTGCCAGCAGCCAACCGACAGGCTACACCTTC. Translation: CASSQPTGYTF.

The CDR3 DNA reads TGTGCCAGCAGCCTCGGTGATAGCGGAGGGGATACGCAGTATTTT. Translation: CASSLGDSGGDTQYF. This sequence joins TRBV5-4 and TRBJ2-3, with D perhaps TRBD2 (6 bases). Germline loops: CDR1 SGHNT, CDR2 YYREEE (reference sequence). Trimming took 4 bases from V and 6 from J, leaving 18 bases between them. The CDR3 has 15 residues.

This chain connects TRBV28 to TRBJ2-7; 9 bases align to TRBD1. Germline V gene lookup returns CDR1 MDHEN and CDR2 SYDVKM. Losses at the gene ends were 4 bases for V and 5 bases for J; bases not matched to a gene: 18. The CDR3 extends over 18 amino acids. In DNA form, the CDR3 reads TGTGCCAGCAGTTCCGGGACAGGGTTATATAGTCGGGGTCACGAGCAGTACTTC. Translating gives CASSSGTGLYSRGHEQYF.

The rearrangement joins TRBV6-1 to TRBJ2-3; 7 bases map to TRBD1. Germline CDR1 MNHNS, CDR2 SASEGT. V was clipped by 1 base and J by 0 bases; unmatched bases: 4. This CDR3 has 16 amino acids. DNA for the CDR3: TGTGCCAGCAGTGAAGTTGGGACAGTCAGCACAGATACGCAGTATTTT. Its translation is CASSEVGTVSTDTQYF.

The gene calls are TRBV18 and TRBJ1-1; possibly TRBD1 for D (6 bases). CDR1 KGHSH and CDR2 LQKENI come from the germline V gene. The length of the CDR3 is 16 residues. V was clipped by 1 base and J by 2 bases, with 14 bases between them. CDR3 protein: CASSPLAGAGNTEAFF. The CDR3 bases are TGTGCCAGCTCACCACTCGCAGGGGCCGGAAACACTGAAGCTTTCTTT.

The chain recombines TRBV7-9 with TRBJ1-1; 7 bases map to TRBD1. CDR1 is SEHNR, CDR2 FQNEAQ, per germline (reference sequence). Losses at the gene ends were 5 bases for V and 2 bases for J; bases not matched to a gene: 5. The CDR3 extends over 14 amino acids. The CDR3 sequence: CASSLGQINTEAFF. The DNA of the CDR3 is TGTGCCAGCAGCCTGGGACAGATCAACACTGAAGCTTTCTTT.

This clone showed up just once. This sequence joins TRBV19 and TRBJ1-1; D call uncertain. CDR3 length equals 17 residues. With 4 bases removed from V and 0 bases from J, the gap between germline ends came to 18 bases. The germline CDR1 and CDR2 sequences are LNHDA and SQIVND (reference sequence). This chain's CDR3 is CASSRVGADSVNTEAFF. CDR3 DNA sequence: TGTGCCAGTAGTAGAGTGGGTGCTGACTCTGTGAACACTGAAGCTTTCTTT.

The gene calls are TRBV19 and TRBJ1-2; D not certain. The CDR3 contains 12 residues. CDR1 LNHDA and CDR2 SQIVND come from the germline V gene (reference sequence). Trimming removed 6 bases from V and 7 bases from J, with 12 bases in between. CDR3 in amino acids: CASRNWSGGYTF. The CDR3 DNA reads as TGTGCCAGTAGAAACTGGTCTGGTGGCTACACCTTC. Based on the CDR3 plus reference TRBV19 and TRBJ1-2, the full variable domain is DGGITQSPKYLFRKEGQNVTLSCEQNLNHDAMYWYRQDPGQGLRLIYYSQIVNDFQKGDIAEGYSVSREKKESFPLTVTSAQKNPTAFYLCASRNWSGGYTFGSGTRLTVV.

This clone was observed once. V gene TRBV6-5 combines with J gene TRBJ2-7; TRBD1 agrees at 10 bases. This CDR3 has 16 amino acids. Germline V gives CDR1 MNHEY, CDR2 SVGAGI. Trimming at V came to 0 bases and at J to 4 bases, leaving 6 bases not matched to a gene. CDR3 coding DNA: TGTGCCAGCAGTTACTCCCGGGACAGGGGACGGTACGAGCAGTACTTC. Its protein is CASSYSRDRGRYEQYF.

The rearrangement links TRBV5-4 to TRBJ1-4, with D possibly matching TRBD1 (6 bases). V lost 4 bases and J lost 8, with 15 bases in between. The length of the CDR3 is 14 residues. Per the germline V gene, CDR1 is SGHNT and CDR2 is YYREEE (reference sequence). For the CDR3, the DNA is TGTGCCAGCAGCCCCGGGGGCATGGGAGAAAAACTGTTTTTT. Translated: CASSPGGMGEKLFF.

This rearrangement joins TRBV6-5 to TRBJ2-3; D is unresolved. The germline V gene has CDR1 MNHEY and CDR2 SVGAGI. The CDR3 covers 16 residues. Trimming removed 2 bases at V and 4 bases at J, with 16 bases between. The CDR3 nucleotides are TGTGCCAGCAGTTACATTGTCAAGCGCACTTCAGATACGCAGTATTTT. Amino acids: CASSYIVKRTSDTQYF.

The chain has TRBV6-6 and TRBJ2-5; 7 nucleotides align to TRBD1. Trimming at V came to 5 bases and at J to 5 bases, leaving 5 bases not matched to a gene. Germline CDR1 MNHNY, CDR2 SVGAGI (reference sequence). This CDR3 region has 13 residues. Here the CDR3 reads CASSRRQGETQYF. The DNA for the CDR3 is TGTGCCAGCAGTCGCCGACAGGGTGAGACCCAGTACTTC.

DNA of the CDR3: TGTGCCGGGGCTGGACAACTTGGAAACACCATATATTTT. Amino acids: CAGAGQLGNTIYF. The genes are TRBV2 and TRBJ1-3; a weak D match, TRBD1 (5 bases). Deletions cut 11 bases from V and 3 bases from J, with 14 bases between. This CDR3 has 13 residues. Germline assignment: CDR1 SNHLY and CDR2 FYNNEI.

The rearrangement links TRBV5-1 to TRBJ2-5; TRBD2 matches 8 bases. Trimming at V came to 3 bases and at J to 5 bases, leaving 12 bases not matched to a gene. CDR3 length: 16 amino acids. CDR1 SGHRS and CDR2 YFSETQ come from the germline V gene. The CDR3 DNA reads TGCGCCAGCAGCTCGGGTAAAGCGGGAGTCTGGGAGACCCAGTACTTC. It yields the protein CASSSGKAGVWETQYF.

Of note for this clone: Other nucleotide sequences from this sample produce the same CDR3. The rearrangement joins TRBV2 to TRBJ1-1; D is perhaps TRBD1 (6 bases). Germline CDR1 SNHLY, CDR2 FYNNEI. V gave up 3 bases and J gave up 1 base, with 6 bases separating them. The CDR3 is 13 residues long. The CDR3 coding sequence is TGTGCCAGCAGTGACAGGGGGAACACTGAAGCTTTCTTT. It translates to CASSDRGNTEAFF. The full variable domain, with the rest looked up from reference TRBV2 and TRBJ1-1, is EPEVTQTPSHQVTQMGQEVILRCVPISNHLYFYWYRQILGQKVEFLVSFYNNEISEKSEIFDDQFSVERPDGSNFTLKIRSTKLEDSAMYFCASSDRGNTEAFFGQGTRLTVV.

This rearrangement joins TRBV29-1 to TRBJ1-2; D is possibly TRBD1 (5 bases). The length of the CDR3 is 13 residues. CDR1 is SQVTM, CDR2 ANQGSEA, per germline. The V end lost 6 bases, the J end lost 4 bases, and 15 bases lay between the germline ends. The CDR3 nucleotides are TGCAGCGTCCTCTCCGGGGGTGGCTATGGCTACACCTTC. Its protein is CSVLSGGGYGYTF.

The V gene is TRBV2, the J gene TRBJ2-3; no firm D call. Germline V gene sequence: CDR1 SNHLY, CDR2 FYNNEI. The CDR3 contains 13 residues. The V end was cut by 7 bases, the J end by 1 base, with 9 bases between. For the CDR3, the DNA is TGTGCCAGCAACAGACGGGGCACAGATACGCAGTATTTT. Encoded protein: CASNRRGTDTQYF. The whole variable domain, filled in from reference TRBV2 and TRBJ2-3, reads EPEVTQTPSHQVTQMGQEVILRCVPISNHLYFYWYRQILGQKVEFLVSFYNNEISEKSEIFDDQFSVERPDGSNFTLKIRSTKLEDSAMYFCASNRRGTDTQYFGPGTRLTVL.